Shown below are 29 T cell receptor beta chains from a single sample sequenced in a study of T-cell memory formation after mild COVID-19. TCRdb reprocessed the 5' RACE reads via MiXCR and lists one record per CDR3 protein. The sample holds 470,000 or so distinct CDR3 sequences; around a quarter are singletons and the top ten take about an eighth. What was sequenced was PBMCs or a T cell subset sorted from them (not recorded which). These receptors came from an adult woman who had mild COVID-19 (a few samples of this study predate the infection). Cell type and time point are not known.

The chain's CDR3 is CASNSRGSTDTQYF. For the CDR3, the DNA is TGTGCCAGCAACTCACGGGGCAGCACAGATACGCAGTATTTT. The genes are TRBV3-1 and TRBJ2-3; possibly TRBD1 or TRBD2 for D (5 bases each). CDR1 and CDR2 from the germline V gene are LGHDT and YNNKEL (reference sequence). The V end was cut by 7 bases, the J end by 0 bases, with 11 bases between. This CDR3 has 14 amino acids.

The sample holds a few counts of this clonotype. This sequence joins TRBV7-9 and TRBJ2-7, with no clear D. CDR1 SEHNR and CDR2 FQNEAQ come from the germline V gene (reference sequence). The V end was cut by 7 bases, the J end by 5 bases, with 21 bases between. The CDR3 length is 15 residues. Here the CDR3 DNA reads TGTGCCAGCACTCCGACGACGGCCGGGTTTGACGAGCAGTACTTC. Amino acids: CASTPTTAGFDEQYF.

This clonotype was counted only a few times. The DNA for the CDR3 is TGTGCCAGCAGTCCGACAGAGGTCTATGGCTACACCTTC. This codes for CASSPTEVYGYTF. This chain joins TRBV12-3 or TRBV12-4 and TRBJ1-2, with D possibly being TRBD1 (5 bases). This CDR3 comprises 13 residues. Trimming removed 5 bases from V and 4 bases from J, with 11 bases in between.

The V call is TRBV5-1, the J call TRBJ2-1, with D possibly matching TRBD1 (6 bases). Germline V gives CDR1 SGHRS, CDR2 YFSETQ. This CDR3 region has 14 residues. The V end was cut by 4 bases, the J end by 7 bases, with 15 bases between. The CDR3 loop is CASSPRGGENEQFF. The CDR3 DNA sequence: TGCGCCAGCAGCCCCCGAGGGGGAGAGAATGAGCAGTTCTTC. Full variable domain (missing parts from reference TRBV5-1 and TRBJ2-1): KAGVTQTPRYLIKTRGQQVTLSCSPISGHRSVSWYQQTPGQGLQFLFEYFSETQRNKGNFPGRFSGRQFSNSRSEMNVSTLELGDSALYLCASSPRGGENEQFFGPGTRLTVL.

This sequence joins TRBV9 and TRBJ2-1, with TRBD2 matching 7 bases. This CDR3 has 14 amino acids. Per the germline V gene, CDR1 is SGDLS and CDR2 is YYNGEE. The J segment lost 5 bases and the V segment lost 2 bases, leaving 4 bases of the junction unmatched. CDR3 DNA: TGTGCCAGCAGCGTGGGACTAAGTAACAATGAGCAGTTCTTC. It encodes CASSVGLSNNEQFF.

This chain uses TRBV7-9 with TRBJ1-2, with D tentatively TRBD1 (5 bases). The CDR3 spans 16 residues. V lost 7 bases and J 2 bases, leaving 20 bases between the germline ends. CDR1 is SEHNR, CDR2 FQNEAQ, per germline (reference sequence). The CDR3 loop is CASTPTPRGDNYGYTF. In nucleotides, the CDR3 is TGTGCCAGCACCCCTACCCCCCGGGGCGACAACTATGGCTACACCTTC.

This clonotype occurred a few times. Here the CDR3 omits its conserved ending phenylalanine or tryptophan, so a read error is the likely source. The DNA is omitted, as the CDR3 cannot be located on it reliably, and the CDR3 follows TCRdb's listing. The chain is built from TRBV11-2 and TRBJ2-4; the table names TRBD1, a call not compared with the DNA. The CDR3 length equals 12 residues, ends included. Germline V gives CDR1 SGHAT, CDR2 FQNNGV. This CDR3 reads CASSQMGAGFSV.

V and J are TRBV5-1 and TRBJ2-1; 8 bases fit TRBD2. The CDR3 extends over 14 amino acids. With 1 base clipped from V and 10 bases from J, the junction kept 7 bases outside the gene matches. CDR1 and CDR2 (germline): SGHRS, YFSETQ. As DNA, the CDR3 is TGCGCCAGCAGCTTGAGCGAGCGGGGGCAAGAGCAGTTCTTC. Amino acid sequence: CASSLSERGQEQFF. Looking up the rest from reference TRBV5-1 and TRBJ2-1 gives the full variable domain: KAGVTQTPRYLIKTRGQQVTLSCSPISGHRSVSWYQQTPGQGLQFLFEYFSETQRNKGNFPGRFSGRQFSNSRSEMNVSTLELGDSALYLCASSLSERGQEQFFGPGTRLTVL.

This clonotype was seen just once. The genes are TRBV7-2 and TRBJ2-1; 7 bases align to TRBD2. This CDR3 is built from 18 residues. Germline V gene sequence: CDR1 SGHTA, CDR2 FQGNSA. V was pared by 5 bases and J by 9 bases, with 22 bases of the junction left unmatched. DNA of the CDR3: TGTGCCAGCAGCCGAGTGCCTATGTCGGGAGGAGCCGGCACTGAGCAGTTCTTC. This encodes CASSRVPMSGGAGTEQFF.

This clonotype occurred a few times. The genes are TRBV21-1 and TRBJ2-1; the DNA was not compared with TRBD1, the D call given in the table. TRBV21-1 is termed a pseudogene. The CDR3 has 13 residues. The CDR3 sequence is CASSKGDPPPPGF. The CDR3 DNA reads TGTGCCAGCAGCAAAGGAGACCCGCCACCTCCAGGCTTC.

This chain joins TRBV7-2 and TRBJ2-3; the match to TRBD2 covers 14 bases. V was pared by 4 bases and J by 6 bases, with 6 bases of the junction left unmatched. CDR3 size: 16 residues. Germline V gene lookup returns CDR1 SGHTA and CDR2 FQGNSA. The chain's CDR3 is CASSSGTSGSMDTQYF. Written as DNA, the CDR3 is TGTGCCAGCAGCTCAGGGACTAGCGGGAGTATGGATACGCAGTATTTT.

The rearrangement links TRBV7-9 to TRBJ2-5; D gene uncertain. From germline, CDR1 is SEHNR and CDR2 FQNEAQ (reference sequence). The CDR3 totals 13 residues. V was clipped by 3 bases and J by 5 bases, with 10 bases between them. The CDR3 DNA reads as TGTGCCAGCAGCTTGAAGGGCTGGGAGACCCAGTACTTC. Its protein product is CASSLKGWETQYF. The full variable domain, completed using reference TRBV7-9 and TRBJ2-5, is DTGVSQNPRHKITKRGQNVTFRCDPISEHNRLYWYRQTLGQGPEFLTYFQNEAQLEKSRLLSDRFSAERPKGSFSTLEIQRTEQGDSAMYLCASSLKGWETQYFGPGTRLLVL.

V is TRBV6-1 and J is TRBJ1-4; D is possibly TRBD1 (5 bases). This CDR3 contains 17 residues. Germline CDR1 reads MNHNS; CDR2 reads SASEGT. V was trimmed by 4 bases and J by 3 bases, leaving 18 bases between them. For the CDR3, the DNA is TGTGCCAGCAGTGTGTCAGGGACCCAAAGATCTAATGAAAAACTGTTTTTT. This codes for CASSVSGTQRSNEKLFF.

Only a few counts were recorded for this clonotype. This chain joins TRBV4-2 and TRBJ2-2; possible D gene TRBD1, 6 bases. Germline CDR1 reads LGHNA; CDR2 reads YNFKEQ. With 0 bases removed from V and 0 bases from J, the gap between germline ends came to 8 bases. The CDR3 is 16 residues long. The CDR3: CASSQDRGSNTGELFF. CDR3 DNA sequence: TGTGCCAGCAGCCAAGACAGGGGATCGAACACCGGGGAGCTGTTTTTT.

J is TRBJ2-2 and V is TRBV7-8; D not certain. The V gene's germline CDR1 is SGHVS and CDR2 FQNEAQ. The germline V and J ends were trimmed by 5 bases and 6 bases, with 13 bases remaining between them. This CDR3 is 14 amino acids long. The CDR3 DNA sequence: TGTGCCAGCAGCCCGGCAGGTCCGTCCGGGGAGCTGTTTTTT. Its protein product is CASSPAGPSGELFF.

In its sample, this clonotype was seen a few times. CDR3 DNA: TGTGCCAGCAGCGTAGAGACGTACAATGAGCAGTTCTTC. Translated, it gives CASSVETYNEQFF. The V gene is TRBV9, the J gene TRBJ2-1; D is undetermined. CDR1 and CDR2 (germline): SGDLS, YYNGEE. V lost 0 bases and J 4 bases, leaving 5 bases between the germline ends. This CDR3 is 13 amino acids long.

For this clonotype: This may be a read error, as it is one base from a much larger clone. The chain is built from TRBV7-9 and TRBJ1-1, with D possibly TRBD1 on 5 matching bases. Between the trimmed V and J ends, which lost 7 bases and 0 bases, there was a span of 9 bases. This CDR3 is 13 amino acids long. The germline CDR1 and CDR2 sequences are SEHNR and FQNEAQ (reference sequence). CDR3 sequence reads: CASIEGMNTEAFF. The CDR3 DNA reads TGTGCCAGCATCGAGGGGATGAACACTGAAGCTTTCTTT.

The sample holds one count of this clonotype. The rearrangement links TRBV6-5 to TRBJ2-6; TRBD2 agrees at 13 bases. The CDR3 is made up of 19 amino acids. The germline CDR1 and CDR2 sequences are MNHEY and SVGAGI. Losses at the gene ends were 4 bases for V and 2 bases for J; bases not matched to a gene: 8. CDR3 region: CASSWTSGGPDPGANVLTF. The DNA for the CDR3 is TGTGCCAGCAGTTGGACTAGCGGGGGTCCGGATCCTGGGGCCAACGTCCTGACTTTC.

In its sample, this clonotype was seen a few times. The V and J genes are TRBV10-3 and TRBJ1-2; D might be TRBD1 (5 bases). The CDR3 is 12 amino acids. Germline CDR1 is ENHRY and CDR2 is SYGVKD. The V end was cut by 3 bases, the J end by 5 bases, with 7 bases between. This CDR3 reads CAISDQGYGYTF. DNA for the CDR3: TGTGCCATCAGTGATCAGGGTTATGGCTACACCTTC.

The chain employs TRBV6-2 or TRBV6-3 and TRBJ2-3, with no clear D. V dropped 2 bases and J dropped 6 bases, with 15 bases sitting between them. Germline lookup yields CDR1 MNHEY and CDR2 SVGEGT. This CDR3 has 15 residues. The CDR3 loop is CASSYNQRARDTQYF. DNA of the CDR3: TGTGCCAGCAGTTACAATCAACGGGCAAGGGATACGCAGTATTTT.

The chain recombines TRBV12-3 or TRBV12-4 with TRBJ1-1; 8 bases align to TRBD1. Trimming took 5 bases from V and 4 from J; bases not matched to a gene: 9. The CDR3 consists of 15 residues. The CDR3 DNA reads TGTGCCAGCAGTCCTAGACAGGGGATCGGCACTGAAGCTTTCTTT. Translated: CASSPRQGIGTEAFF.

The chain carries TRBV7-9 and TRBJ1-5, with 7 bases that match TRBD1. Per germline, CDR1 SEHNR and CDR2 FQNEAQ (reference sequence). J was trimmed by 3 bases and V by 6 bases; bases with no gene match: 5. The CDR3 sequence is 14 residues long. The DNA for the CDR3 is TGTGCCAGCAGTCGGGACAGCTACAATCAGCCCCAGCATTTT. Translation gives CASSRDSYNQPQHF.

The sample holds a few counts of this clonotype. This chain uses TRBV9 with TRBJ2-1, with 10 bases aligning to TRBD2. CDR3 length equals 17 residues. V shed 0 bases and J 6 bases; nucleotides not matched to a gene: 9. CDR1 and CDR2 from the germline V gene are SGDLS and YYNGEE. The DNA for the CDR3 is TGTGCCAGCAGCGTAGAGCCGAGTAGCGGGGGGCTCAATGAGCAGTTCTTC. The encoded protein is CASSVEPSSGGLNEQFF.

The V and J genes are TRBV28 and TRBJ1-1; D gene uncertain. CDR1 and CDR2 (germline): MDHEN, SYDVKM. This CDR3 has 14 amino acids. The ends were cut back, 4 bases at V and 3 bases at J, with 12 bases in the middle. The CDR3 sequence is CASSSPKADTEAFF. The CDR3 bases are TGTGCCAGCAGTTCCCCAAAAGCGGACACTGAAGCTTTCTTT. Based on the CDR3 plus reference TRBV28 and TRBJ1-1, the full variable domain is DVKVTQSSRYLVKRTGEKVFLECVQDMDHENMFWYRQDPGLGLRLIYFSYDVKMKEKGDIPEGYSVSREKKERFSLILESASTNQTSMYLCASSSPKADTEAFFGQGTRLTVV.

The chain joins TRBV24-1 to TRBJ2-1, with TRBD2 as a possible D gene (6 bases). The CDR3 is 14 amino acids. Trimming stripped 4 bases from V and 6 bases from J, with 12 bases between. In germline, CDR1 is KGHDR, CDR2 SFDVKD. The CDR3 bases are TGTGCCACCAGTGACACGGGACTTTCCAATGAGCAGTTCTTC. This encodes CATSDTGLSNEQFF.

At least ten counts were recorded for this clonotype. The J gene is TRBJ2-5, the V gene TRBV24-1, with D perhaps TRBD2 (7 bases). Germline values: CDR1 KGHDR, CDR2 SFDVKD. The CDR3 spans 15 residues. V lost 3 bases and J 5 bases, leaving 15 bases between the germline ends. CDR3 bases: TGTGCCACCAGTGATGCAGGGGAGGGTCGGGAGACCCAGTACTTC. Its translation: CATSDAGEGRETQYF.

This clonotype was detected only once. The chain links TRBV6-1 to TRBJ2-3; TRBD1 might be the D (6 bases). Trimming shortened V by 3 bases and J by 2 bases, and 15 bases separated the two germline ends. This CDR3 comprises 16 residues. Germline loops: CDR1 MNHNS, CDR2 SASEGT. CDR3 protein: CASSEWGTTVTDTQYF. The CDR3 DNA follows: TGTGCCAGCAGTGAGTGGGGGACAACCGTCACAGATACGCAGTATTTT.

This chain links TRBV7-9 with TRBJ1-1; 8 bases are a match to TRBD1. The germline CDR1 and CDR2 sequences are SEHNR and FQNEAQ (reference sequence). The ends lost 3 bases at V and 4 bases at J; junction bases unmatched: 7. The CDR3 loop spans 15 amino acids. The CDR3 spells CASSFTPTGATEAFF. The CDR3, as DNA: TGTGCCAGCAGCTTCACCCCGACAGGGGCCACTGAAGCTTTCTTT.

The table lists this clonotype with many counts. This chain connects TRBV12-3 or TRBV12-4 to TRBJ2-1; tentatively, D is TRBD2 (6 bases). V was trimmed by 4 bases and J by 2 bases, leaving 15 bases between them. CDR3 length: 16 amino acids. CDR3 region: CASSWVAAITYNEQFF. In nucleotides, the CDR3 is TGTGCCAGCAGTTGGGTAGCGGCTATTACCTACAATGAGCAGTTCTTC.